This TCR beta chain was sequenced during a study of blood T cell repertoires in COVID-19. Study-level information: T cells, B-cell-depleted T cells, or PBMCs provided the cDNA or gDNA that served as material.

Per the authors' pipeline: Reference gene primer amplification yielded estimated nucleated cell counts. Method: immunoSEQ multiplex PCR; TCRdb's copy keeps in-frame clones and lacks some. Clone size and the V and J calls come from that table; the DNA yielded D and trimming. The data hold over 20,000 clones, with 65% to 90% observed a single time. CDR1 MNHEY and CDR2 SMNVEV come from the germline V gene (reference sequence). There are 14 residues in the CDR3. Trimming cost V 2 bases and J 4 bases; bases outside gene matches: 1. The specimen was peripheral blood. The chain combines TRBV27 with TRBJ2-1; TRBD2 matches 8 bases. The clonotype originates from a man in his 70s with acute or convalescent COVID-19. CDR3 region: CASSLREGYNEQFF. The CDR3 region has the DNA TGTGCCAGCAGTTTACGGGAGGGTTACAATGAGCAGTTCTTC.